These 22 T cell receptor beta chains originate from one sample sequenced in a study of blood T cell repertoires in COVID-19. Repertoires were generated with immunoSEQ multiplex PCR, while TCRdb's copy carries only in-frame clones and drops some. The top ten clones hold almost 1% of a sample with roughly 180,000 clones, about 85% of them seen once. The source material was peripheral blood. Receptors originate from a man younger than 35 with acute or convalescent COVID-19.

The rearrangement links TRBV7-9 to TRBJ2-6, with TRBD2 matching over 8 bases. Germline CDR1 is SEHNR and CDR2 is FQNEAQ (reference sequence). J was trimmed by 1 base and V by 5 bases; bases with no gene match: 13. The CDR3 totals 19 residues. CDR3 coding DNA: TGTGCCAGCAGCCGAACGCGGGGGGCCGGGTTATCTGGGGCCAACGTCCTGACTTTC. Protein product: CASSRTRGAGLSGANVLTF.

The chain is built from TRBV6-6 and TRBJ2-7; TRBD2 might be the D (5 bases). V was cut by 2 bases and J by 6 bases, with 11 bases left in between. The CDR3 is 13 amino acids. The germline V gene encodes CDR1 MNHNY and CDR2 SVGAGI (reference sequence). CDR3 protein: CASSYISEGEQYV. The DNA for the CDR3 is TGTGCCAGCAGTTACATTTCAGAGGGCGAGCAGTACGTC.

This chain uses TRBV2 with TRBJ1-1; D not resolved. The CDR3 covers 15 residues. Trimming took 6 bases from V and 3 from J, leaving 17 bases between them. Germline V gene lookup returns CDR1 SNHLY and CDR2 FYNNEI. CDR3 in DNA: TGTGCCAGCAGCCCACCCAGGACTGTGGACACTGAAGCTTTCTTT. It yields the protein CASSPPRTVDTEAFF.

The V gene is TRBV19, the J gene TRBJ1-1; D uncertain. Trimming took 0 bases from V and 3 from J, leaving 5 bases between them. CDR1 and CDR2 (germline): LNHDA, SQIVND (reference sequence). CDR3 length: 13 amino acids. The CDR3 DNA reads TGTGCCAGTAGTATAGATCGGGACACTGAAGCTTTCTTT. This codes for CASSIDRDTEAFF.

The chain carries TRBV29-1 and TRBJ2-3; perhaps TRBD1 as D (5 bases). This CDR3 spans 14 amino acids. V lost 1 base and J 2 bases, leaving 10 bases between the germline ends. Germline V CDR1 and CDR2: SQVTM, ANQGSEA. CDR3 in amino acids: CSVEGQGFTDTQYF. The CDR3 region has the DNA TGCAGCGTTGAAGGGCAGGGTTTCACAGATACGCAGTATTTT.

The chain recombines TRBV9 with TRBJ1-4; 7 positions agree with TRBD1. V shed 2 bases and J 11 bases; nucleotides not matched to a gene: 6. This CDR3 contains 13 residues. Germline loops: CDR1 SGDLS, CDR2 YYNGEE. The CDR3 here is CASSVTTTGKLFF. CDR3 sequence (DNA): TGTGCCAGCAGCGTCACTACGACAGGGAAACTGTTTTTT. Complete variable domain (other parts from reference TRBV9 and TRBJ1-4): DSGVTQTPKHLITATGQRVTLRCSPRSGDLSVYWYQQSLDQGLQFLIQYYNGEERAKGNILERFSAQQFPDLHSELNLSSLELGDSALYFCASSVTTTGKLFFGSGTQLSVL.

The genes are TRBV12-2 and TRBJ1-5. TRBV12-2 is a pseudogene. The CDR3 runs 16 residues. CDR3 loop: CASRSCNTRSNQPQHF. For the CDR3, the DNA is TGTGCAAGTCGCTCCTGCAATACTCGGAGCAATCAGCCCCAGCATTTT.

A single count supports this clone. The chain links TRBV15 to TRBJ1-5, with D perhaps TRBD1 (6 bases). There are 15 residues in the CDR3. Per the germline V gene, CDR1 is LNHNV and CDR2 is YYDKDF (reference sequence). V lost 6 bases and J lost 1, with 13 bases in between. As DNA, the CDR3 is TGTGCCACCAGGAGGGGGTCTGAGAGCAATCAGCCCCAGCATTTT. Amino acids: CATRRGSESNQPQHF.

This chain uses TRBV30 with TRBJ2-1, with unresolved D. The CDR3 covers 12 residues. CDR1 and CDR2 (germline): GTSNPN, SVGIG (reference sequence). Trimming shortened V by 4 bases and J by 4 bases, and 8 bases separated the two germline ends. DNA of the CDR3: TGTGCCTGGATGGTACAGTACAATGAGCAGTTCTTC. Translating it yields CAWMVQYNEQFF.

This clone was counted a single time. This chain connects TRBV15 to TRBJ2-7; 11 nucleotides agree with TRBD1. CDR1 is LNHNV and CDR2 is YYDKDF in the germline V gene (reference sequence). This CDR3 is built from 14 residues. Trimming took 2 bases from V and 5 from J; bases not matched to a gene: 2. The CDR3 DNA follows: TGTGCCACCAGCAGAAGGACAGGGGGCGACGAGCAGTACTTC. Amino acids: CATSRRTGGDEQYF.

CDR3 loop: CASSLGFGGETQYF. CDR3 coding DNA: TGTGCCAGCAGCTTGGGATTCGGTGGAGAGACCCAGTACTTC. This sequence joins TRBV5-5 and TRBJ2-5; D is ambiguous. The CDR3 is 14 amino acids. CDR1 is SGHKS and CDR2 is YYEKEE in the germline V gene (reference sequence). Trimming took 0 bases from V and 4 from J, leaving 10 bases between them.

This sequence joins TRBV5-4 and TRBJ2-5; the D gene is possibly TRBD1 (5 bases). The CDR3 sequence is 15 residues long. Per germline, CDR1 SGHNT and CDR2 YYREEE (reference sequence). Trimming took off 0 bases at V and 4 bases at J, with 13 bases between the two ends. The CDR3 here is CASSLVGAPPETQYF. CDR3 nucleotide sequence: TGTGCCAGCAGCTTGGTAGGGGCTCCCCCAGAGACCCAGTACTTC.

The gene calls are TRBV7-9 and TRBJ2-7; the match to TRBD2 covers 10 bases. The CDR3 totals 16 residues. The ends lost 4 bases at V and 3 bases at J; junction bases unmatched: 9. Germline lookup yields CDR1 SEHNR and CDR2 FQNEAQ (reference sequence). The CDR3 loop is CASSSPLERGGYEQYV. CDR3 bases: TGTGCCAGCAGCTCACCATTGGAGCGGGGGGGCTACGAGCAGTACGTC.

This chain connects TRBV6-6 to TRBJ1-5, with 8 positions matching TRBD1. This CDR3 has 15 amino acids. Germline V CDR1 and CDR2: MNHNY, SVGAGI (reference sequence). V lost 6 bases and J lost 2; bases outside the gene matches: 6. Here the CDR3 reads CASSLTGVGNQPQHF. For the CDR3, the DNA is TGTGCCAGCAGCCTGACAGGGGTAGGCAATCAGCCCCAGCATTTT.

V usage is TRBV6-1 and J usage is TRBJ1-4; 9 bases line up with TRBD1. Trimming removed 2 bases from V and 8 bases from J; junction bases left unmatched: 6. This CDR3 has 15 residues. Germline-derived CDR1 and CDR2 are MNHNS and SASEGT. In nucleotides, the CDR3 is TGTGCCAGCAGTGAAAACAGGGGGCGTCAGGAAAAACTGTTTTTT. Translation gives CASSENRGRQEKLFF.

The V gene is TRBV5-1, the J gene TRBJ2-1; 8 bases agree with TRBD2. Germline V gene data show CDR1 as SGHRS and CDR2 as YFSETQ. The J segment lost 5 bases and the V segment lost 5 bases, leaving 9 bases of the junction unmatched. The CDR3 length is 15 residues. The CDR3 spells CASRWTGTRDNEQFF. The CDR3 DNA reads TGCGCCAGCAGGTGGACCGGGACTAGAGACAATGAGCAGTTCTTC.

This chain links TRBV25-1 with TRBJ2-5, with TRBD1 as a possible D gene (6 bases). Trimming took 3 bases from V and 5 from J, leaving 16 bases between them. This CDR3 contains 15 residues. Per the germline V gene, CDR1 is MGHDK and CDR2 is SYGVNS. CDR3 sequence reads: CASSESLQGLETQYF. As DNA, the CDR3 is TGTGCCAGCAGTGAGTCGTTACAGGGCCTCGAGACCCAGTACTTC.

J is TRBJ1-2 and V is TRBV21-1; the table's TRBD1 call for D was not verified on the DNA. TRBV21-1 is shown as a pseudogene. There are 16 residues in the CDR3. In DNA, the CDR3 is TGTGCCAGCAGCAAAGAATATGGGCCCCGTTACTATGGCTACACCTTC. Translating it yields CASSKEYGPRYYGYTF.

The chain recombines TRBV5-4 with TRBJ2-1, with 7 bases lining up with TRBD2. The V gene end was trimmed by 4 bases and the J gene end by 3 bases; junction bases not matched to a gene: 10. The germline CDR1 and CDR2 sequences are SGHNT and YYREEE (reference sequence). The length of the CDR3 is 16 residues. CDR3 coding DNA: TGTGCCAGCAGCCCGAACGGGGGGAGAAACTACAATGAGCAGTTCTTC. It translates to CASSPNGGRNYNEQFF.

The genes are TRBV7-9 and TRBJ1-5; 10 nucleotides line up with TRBD1. Trimming cost V 1 base and J 16 bases; bases outside gene matches: 4. Germline V lookup: CDR1 SEHNR, CDR2 FQNEAQ (reference sequence). There are 12 residues in the CDR3. The CDR3 loop reads CASSLETGGLHF. In DNA, the CDR3 is TGTGCCAGCAGCTTAGAGACAGGGGGCTTACATTTT.

This clone was seen only a few times. This chain connects TRBV7-2 to TRBJ1-1; D unresolved. Trimming took 5 bases from V and 1 from J, leaving 11 bases between them. This CDR3 region has 14 residues. Germline V gene data show CDR1 as SGHTA and CDR2 as FQGNSA. The CDR3 here is CASSRIRGNTEAFF. CDR3 nucleotide sequence: TGTGCCAGCAGCCGCATAAGAGGGAACACTGAAGCTTTCTTT.

This chain joins TRBV30 and TRBJ1-2, with D possibly TRBD1 on 6 matching bases. The CDR3 loop spans 13 amino acids. V lost 2 bases and J 5 bases, leaving 12 bases between the germline ends. Germline V lookup: CDR1 GTSNPN, CDR2 SVGIG (reference sequence). In DNA, the CDR3 is TGTGCCTGGAGTAAGGGTGGACAGTATGGCTACACCTTC. This codes for CAWSKGGQYGYTF.